This is a list of T cell receptor beta chains from one sample in a study of T cell changes during pregnancy in multiple sclerosis. The assay was immunoSEQ multiplex PCR, and TCRdb's table has in-frame clones only and misses some. The sample records approximately 89,000 clones, 94% being singletons. Here the sequenced sample was peripheral blood, taken after pregnancy. The receptors derive from a female donor in good health, enrolled as a control in a pregnancy study. Each CDR3 is given with its conserved first and last residue. The order of the fields is J gene, clone size, V gene, D gene, CDR3 DNA, CDR3 protein. The D gene is left open where the match is weak. Only some rows state a clone size, as once, few, many or a class for expanded clones.

J: TRBJ2-7
size: -
V: TRBV7-2
D: TRBD1
DNA: TGTGCCAGCAGCGCTCGACAGGGAAGGTACGAGCAGTACTTC
CDR3: CASSARQGRYEQYF

J: TRBJ2-7
size: -
V: TRBV28
D: -
DNA: TGTGCCAGCAGTATGAACAGGGGGGGAACCTTCTACGAGCAGTACTTC
CDR3: CASSMNRGGTFYEQYF

J: TRBJ1-3
size: -
V: TRBV5-4
D: TRBD1
DNA: TGTGCCAGCAGCTTGCCAGGGGGTGGAAACACCATATATTTT
CDR3: CASSLPGGGNTIYF

J: TRBJ1-5
size: once
V: TRBV19
D: -
DNA: TGTGCCAGTAGTACATATTCTGGGGGGTACAATCAGCCCCAGCATTTT
CDR3: CASSTYSGGYNQPQHF

J: TRBJ2-1
size: -
V: TRBV27
D: TRBD1
DNA: TGTGCCAGCCGGGACAGCTACAATGAGCAGTTCTTC
CDR3: CASRDSYNEQFF

J: TRBJ2-7
size: -
V: TRBV7-9
D: TRBD1
DNA: TGTGCCAGCAGCTCGGGACAGGGGAGCTCCTACGAGCAGTACTTC
CDR3: CASSSGQGSSYEQYF

J: TRBJ2-5
size: -
V: TRBV28
D: -
DNA: TGTGCCAGCAGTACCGGGACAGTTAGCGGGACCCAGTACTTC
CDR3: CASSTGTVSGTQYF

J: TRBJ2-3
size: -
V: TRBV5-1
D: TRBD1
DNA: TGCGCCAGCAGGACGGACAGGGGGATTTTCACAGATACGCAGTATTTT
CDR3: CASRTDRGIFTDTQYF

J: TRBJ2-1
size: -
V: TRBV20-1
D: TRBD1
DNA: TGCAGTGCTCTAAGGGGGCAGGAGCAGTTCTTC
CDR3: CSALRGQEQFF

J: TRBJ2-3
size: -
V: TRBV9
D: -
DNA: TGTGCCAGCAGCGGTCAGGGAAGGGTTACGCAGTATTTT
CDR3: CASSGQGRVTQYF

J: TRBJ2-7
size: -
V: TRBV6-1
D: TRBD1
DNA: TGTGCCAGCAGTGGGGACAGACACGAGCAGTACTTC
CDR3: CASSGDRHEQYF

J: TRBJ2-1
size: -
V: TRBV4-1
D: TRBD2
DNA: TGCGCCAGCAGCCAGACTGGACTAGCTGGGGATGAGCAGTTCTTC
CDR3: CASSQTGLAGDEQFF

J: TRBJ2-3
size: -
V: TRBV5-4
D: TRBD2
DNA: TGTGCCAGCAACTTCTGGGGGGGGGAGGATACGCAGTATTTT
CDR3: CASNFWGGEDTQYF

J: TRBJ2-7
size: once
V: TRBV29-1
D: TRBD2
DNA: TGCAGCGTGGGGACTAGCGATACCACTATCTCCTACGAGCAGTACTTC
CDR3: CSVGTSDTTISYEQYF

J: TRBJ2-1
size: -
V: TRBV5-1
D: -
DNA: TGCGCCAGCAGCTCGGAAGGCGGATACAATGAGCAGTTCTTC
CDR3: CASSSEGGYNEQFF

J: TRBJ1-2
size: -
V: TRBV27
D: -
DNA: TGTGCCAGCAGTTTATCGGTGGGGGACACAAACTATGGCTACACCTTC
CDR3: CASSLSVGDTNYGYTF

J: TRBJ2-1
size: -
V: TRBV25-1
D: TRBD1
DNA: TGTGCCAGCAGTGGTGACAGGGGGGTAGGGAATGAGCAGTTCTTC
CDR3: CASSGDRGVGNEQFF

J: TRBJ2-7
size: -
V: TRBV21-1
D: -
DNA: TGTGCCAGCAGCCGACAAAGCCCTGGATCCTACGAGCAGTACTTC
CDR3: CASSRQSPGSYEQYF

J: TRBJ2-1
size: -
V: TRBV5-4
D: TRBD2
DNA: TGTGCCAGCAGCTTGGGGACTAGCGGAGACAATGAGCAGTTCTTC
CDR3: CASSLGTSGDNEQFF

J: TRBJ2-7
size: -
V: TRBV5-4
D: -
DNA: TGTGCCAGCAGCTCTGCGGGCCTCACCCCCGAGCAGTACTTC
CDR3: CASSSAGLTPEQYF

J: TRBJ1-5
size: -
V: TRBV6-6
D: TRBD1
DNA: TGTGCCAGCAGACAAGGGACAGGGGGAAACCGCCCCCAGCATTTT
CDR3: CASRQGTGGNRPQHF

J: TRBJ1-3
size: -
V: TRBV30
D: -
DNA: TGTGCCTGGAGTGTGTCAGCCAATAAGAGGAACACCATATATTTT
CDR3: CAWSVSANKRNTIYF

J: TRBJ1-5
size: -
V: TRBV7-6
D: -
DNA: TGTGCCAGCAGCTTAGCTTCAGGCCCTAACAATCAGCCCCAGCATTTT
CDR3: CASSLASGPNNQPQHF

J: TRBJ2-7
size: -
V: TRBV5-1
D: TRBD1
DNA: TGCGCCAGCAGCTTGAGGGGACAGGGGACATCGGGTGAGCAGTACTTC
CDR3: CASSLRGQGTSGEQYF

J: TRBJ2-2
size: few
V: TRBV7-9
D: TRBD2
DNA: TGTGCCAGCAGCGAAGCGGGAGGGCCGACCGGGGAGCTGTTTTTT
CDR3: CASSEAGGPTGELFF

J: TRBJ2-5
size: -
V: TRBV28
D: TRBD2
DNA: TGTGCCAGCACAACTAGCGGACATCGCCAAGAGACCCAGTACTTC
CDR3: CASTTSGHRQETQYF

J: TRBJ2-2
size: -
V: TRBV5-1
D: TRBD1
DNA: TGCGCCAGCAGATCGGGACAGGGCTCCGGGGAGCTGTTTTTT
CDR3: CASRSGQGSGELFF

J: TRBJ2-4
size: -
V: TRBV11-3
D: -
DNA: TGTGCCAGCAGCTTAGGAGCGCAGAACATTCAGTACTTC
CDR3: CASSLGAQNIQYF

J: TRBJ1-4
size: -
V: TRBV2
D: -
DNA: TGTGCCAGCACCTACTCGACAGGCTGGATCGGTAATGAAAAACTGTTTTTT
CDR3: CASTYSTGWIGNEKLFF

J: TRBJ2-7
size: -
V: TRBV6-1
D: TRBD1
DNA: TGTGCCAGCAGTGCCCGACAGGGTTCCTACGAGCAGTACTTC
CDR3: CASSARQGSYEQYF

J: TRBJ2-7
size: -
V: TRBV5-4
D: -
DNA: TGTGCCAGCAGCTTGGGTACGGGAGCCAGAGGGGAGCAGTACTTC
CDR3: CASSLGTGARGEQYF

J: TRBJ2-7
size: -
V: TRBV7-6
D: TRBD2
DNA: TGTGCCAGCAGCCCCGGACTAGCGGGAGTAGAGCAGTACTTC
CDR3: CASSPGLAGVEQYF

J: TRBJ1-1
size: few
V: TRBV5-1
D: TRBD1
DNA: TGCGCCAGCAGGGTGGGACAGACCTTCACTGAAGCTTTCTTT
CDR3: CASRVGQTFTEAFF

J: TRBJ2-2
size: -
V: TRBV14
D: TRBD2
DNA: TGTGCCAGCAGCCGTTTCCGACTAGCGGGAGATATTACCGGGGAGCTGTTTTTT
CDR3: CASSRFRLAGDITGELFF

J: TRBJ1-5
size: -
V: TRBV20-1
D: -
DNA: TGCAGTGCTACCATTACGGGACACGTAAATTTT
CDR3: CSATITGHVNF

J: TRBJ1-5
size: few
V: TRBV9
D: -
DNA: TGTGCCAGCAGCGTAGGGGGGGGCCAGCCCCAGCATTTT
CDR3: CASSVGGGQPQHF

J: TRBJ2-2
size: -
V: TRBV19
D: -
DNA: TGTGCCAGTATCGGGACTTCCAGGGAGCTGTTTTTT
CDR3: CASIGTSRELFF

J: TRBJ2-7
size: few
V: TRBV5-5
D: TRBD1
DNA: TGTGCCAGCAGCTCATCCGGGACAGGTAACTACGAGCAGTACTTC
CDR3: CASSSSGTGNYEQYF

J: TRBJ2-7
size: -
V: TRBV15
D: TRBD2
DNA: TGTGCCACCAGCCTAGGGACTAGCGGGGTCTACGAGCAGTACTTC
CDR3: CATSLGTSGVYEQYF

J: TRBJ1-5
size: -
V: TRBV7-9
D: -
DNA: TGTGCCAGCAGCTTAGTAGGAGCGACGGGCAATCAGCCCCAGCATTTT
CDR3: CASSLVGATGNQPQHF

J: TRBJ2-3
size: -
V: TRBV7-2
D: -
DNA: TGTGCCAGCAGCCCCGGTTCCCTAGCGACCCGCACAGATACGCAGTATTTT
CDR3: CASSPGSLATRTDTQYF

J: TRBJ2-7
size: -
V: TRBV2
D: TRBD2
DNA: TGTGCCAGCAGTGATCTTAGCGGGGGGCAGTACGAGCAGTACTTC
CDR3: CASSDLSGGQYEQYF

J: TRBJ2-3
size: -
V: TRBV7-2
D: -
DNA: TGTGCCAGCAGCTTAGTCATGGGGAGTCCCACAGATACGCAGTATTTT
CDR3: CASSLVMGSPTDTQYF

J: TRBJ2-3
size: -
V: TRBV5-1
D: TRBD2
DNA: TGCGCCAGCAGCTGGGCGACTAGCGGGAGGGAAGCAGATACGCAGTATTTT
CDR3: CASSWATSGREADTQYF

J: TRBJ1-2
size: -
V: TRBV19
D: -
DNA: TGTGCCAGTAGTGTACAGGGATGGCTAAAAAACTATGGCTACACCTTC
CDR3: CASSVQGWLKNYGYTF

J: TRBJ2-1
size: -
V: TRBV5-8
D: TRBD2
DNA: TGTGCCAGCAGCTTAGGTATAGCGGGAATCTACAATGAGCAGTTCTTC
CDR3: CASSLGIAGIYNEQFF